The rows below give T cell receptor beta chains drawn from one sample of a study of cytomegalovirus exposure and HLA in healthy donors. The method was immunoSEQ multiplex PCR; TCRdb's version includes in-frame clones alone and lacks a portion of them. The data contain about 190,000 clones, 77% of them singletons. What was sequenced was PBMCs. The origin of the receptors is a woman in her thirties in good health and CMV-seropositive. CDR3s leave out the opening cysteine and the closing phenylalanine or tryptophan. A D gene is named only where the DNA matches it firmly.

V gene,D gene,CDR3 protein
TRBV7-9,TRBD1,ASSLGQGAFNEKLF
TRBV19,TRBD2,ASSLAGGPHPQF
TRBV2,TRBD2,ASSGTSGHNEQF
TRBV27,TRBD2,ASRNGGGPSYEQY
TRBV5-1,TRBD2,ASSTAGLAGVSSYNEQF
TRBV7-3,-,ASSLHMNTEAF
TRBV5-6,TRBD2,ASSSWTSGSRETQY
TRBV29-1,TRBD1,SVGDRDNSPLH
TRBV7-8,TRBD2,ASSLELAGAREQF
TRBV7-4,-,ASSYIRESTNEKLF
TRBV7-2,-,ASSPGSGGGGYGYT
TRBV11-2,TRBD1,ASSPQGSSGNTIY
TRBV7-9,-,ASSQTQGLLNTEAF
TRBV15,TRBD1,ATSRAGTVAYEQY
TRBV5-1,-,ASSLTGKETQY
TRBV2,-,ASSHSPGTTNYGYT
TRBV5-6,-,ASSLDRGETQY
TRBV27,TRBD1,ASSFQGAGEQPQH
TRBV7-2,TRBD1,ASSLVGTGDYGYT
TRBV10-2,TRBD2,ASSESRLAGGEQF